Below, 28 T cell receptor beta chains from the same sample are listed, as sequenced in a study of cytomegalovirus exposure and HLA in healthy donors. It was with 60 Vbeta and 13 Jbeta primers that the PCR ran. Only in-frame clones appear in the TCRdb table, and some are missing; sequencing was by immunoSEQ multiplex PCR. Seen here are 150,000 or so clones, roughly three quarters observed once, and the top ten hold approximately 8%. The sample consisted of PBMCs. These receptor sequences come from a young man in good health and CMV-seropositive.

This clone was seen more than once but under ten times. The V gene is TRBV5-8, the J gene TRBJ2-1, with 7 nucleotides matching TRBD1. Trimming removed 4 bases from V and 3 bases from J; junction bases left unmatched: 13. This CDR3 has 17 amino acids. In germline, CDR1 is SGHTS, CDR2 YDEGEE. The CDR3 coding sequence is TGTGCCAGCAGCCAATTTCCGGGACAGATTTTCTACAATGAGCAGTTCTTC. It specifies CASSQFPGQIFYNEQFF.

The CDR3 reads CASSESGQSNEQFF. The CDR3 DNA reads TGTGCCAGCAGTGAATCCGGACAGAGCAATGAGCAGTTCTTC. The chain uses TRBV25-1 and TRBJ2-1; a possible D gene is TRBD1 (6 bases). This CDR3 contains 14 residues. The germline V gene encodes CDR1 MGHDK and CDR2 SYGVNS. V was pared by 1 base and J by 6 bases, with 10 bases between.

In its sample, this clone was seen a few times. J is TRBJ2-5 and V is TRBV4-2; D perhaps matches TRBD1 (6 bases). The CDR3 extends over 15 amino acids. V lost 0 bases, J lost 0 bases, and 8 bases lay in between. Germline CDR1 and CDR2: LGHNA and YNFKEQ. The CDR3 DNA follows: TGTGCCAGCAGCCAAGAAGGACAGTACCAAGAGACCCAGTACTTC. It encodes CASSQEGQYQETQYF.

The chain employs TRBV28 and TRBJ1-1; 7 bases align to TRBD1. The CDR3 is 14 amino acids. The trim removed 6 bases at V and 1 base at J, leaving 5 bases unmatched. Germline values: CDR1 MDHEN, CDR2 SYDVKM. The CDR3 region is CASSRQGGNTEAFF. CDR3 nucleotides: TGTGCCAGCAGCAGACAGGGTGGGAACACTGAAGCTTTCTTT.

Regarding this clone: At one end, the junction sequence differs from germline, possibly due to a read error. The rearrangement joins TRBV4-1 to TRBJ1-1; tentative D call: TRBD1 (6 bases). Per the germline V gene, CDR1 is MGHRA and CDR2 is YSYEKL. The CDR3 covers 14 residues. The CDR3 DNA sequence: TGCGCCAGCAGCCCAGGGGCACATTCCGCTGATGCTTTCTTT. Its translation is CASSPGAHSADAFF.

The rearrangement uses TRBV9 and TRBJ2-1; TRBD2 matches 10 bases. Germline CDR1 and CDR2: SGDLS and YYNGEE. V trimming: 0 bases; J trimming: 7 bases; junction bases outside the gene matches: 4. The CDR3 is made up of 15 amino acids. For the CDR3, the DNA is TGTGCCAGCAGCGTAGAAGCGGGGGGGCTAAATGAGCAGTTCTTC. The encoded protein is CASSVEAGGLNEQFF.

This clone was counted a single time. The rearrangement joins TRBV29-1 to TRBJ2-2, with D tentatively TRBD2 (6 bases). Deletions cut 3 bases from V and 5 bases from J, with 10 bases between. In germline, CDR1 is SQVTM, CDR2 ANQGSEA. The CDR3 covers 13 residues. The CDR3 loop is CSVDEGRTGELFF. CDR3 coding DNA: TGCAGCGTTGACGAGGGGAGGACCGGGGAGCTGTTTTTT.

The chain joins TRBV10-3 to TRBJ1-5; tentatively, D is TRBD1 (6 bases). The length of the CDR3 is 16 residues. Looked up from germline, CDR1 is ENHRY and CDR2 is SYGVKD. Trimming removed 0 bases from V and 0 bases from J, with 9 bases in between. CDR3: CAISESWTVSNQPQHF. The CDR3, as DNA: TGTGCCATCAGTGAGTCCTGGACAGTTAGCAATCAGCCCCAGCATTTT.

This chain joins TRBV10-2 and TRBJ2-5; 11 nucleotides agree with TRBD2. Looked up from germline, CDR1 is WSHSY and CDR2 is SAAADI. The J segment lost 5 bases and the V segment lost 7 bases, leaving 9 bases of the junction unmatched. CDR3 length: 15 residues. This CDR3 is CASNALAGAWETQYF. CDR3 bases: TGCGCCAGCAACGCACTAGCGGGAGCTTGGGAGACCCAGTACTTC.

The chain combines TRBV21-1 with TRBJ2-7; TRBD2 is the table's D call, not checked against the DNA. TRBV21-1 is listed as a pseudogene. This CDR3 comprises 15 residues. The CDR3 region is CASSRTSGGVYEQYF. The CDR3 nucleotides are TGTGCCAGCAGCAGAACTAGCGGAGGGGTCTACGAGCAGTACTTC.

The table lists this clone with a few counts. The chain links TRBV27 to TRBJ2-5; possible D gene TRBD2, 7 bases. The CDR3 runs 14 residues. Germline-derived CDR1 and CDR2 are MNHEY and SMNVEV (reference sequence). V gave up 3 bases and J gave up 5 bases, with 13 bases separating them. Written as DNA, the CDR3 is TGTGCCAGCAGTTTCTCGGGGGGCAGGGAGACCCAGTACTTC. It encodes CASSFSGGRETQYF.

J is TRBJ2-2 and V is TRBV11-1; D ambiguous. The germline CDR1 and CDR2 sequences are SGHAT and FQDESV (reference sequence). Trimming stripped 5 bases from V and 1 base from J, with 14 bases between. This CDR3 contains 16 residues. The CDR3 region is CASSTGVKKNTGELFF. The CDR3 coding sequence is TGTGCCAGCAGCACTGGTGTTAAAAAGAACACCGGGGAGCTGTTTTTT. Full variable domain (rest looked up from reference TRBV11-1 and TRBJ2-2): EAEVAQSPRYKITEKSQAVAFWCDPISGHATLYWYRQILGQGPELLVQFQDESVVDDSQLPKDRFSAERLKGVDSTLKIQPAELGDSAMYLCASSTGVKKNTGELFFGEGSRLTVL.

The chain couples TRBV11-3 to TRBJ1-2; 7 positions match TRBD1. The CDR3 extends over 17 amino acids. V dropped 3 bases and J dropped 1; count of bases not matched to a gene: 11. Germline V lookup: CDR1 SGHNT, CDR2 YENEEA. The CDR3 nucleotides are TGTGCCAGCAGCTTCAAGATCGAGGGACAGCTTAACTATGGCTACACCTTC. Translation: CASSFKIEGQLNYGYTF.

The sample holds a few counts of this clone. The J gene is TRBJ2-7, the V gene TRBV29-1, with TRBD1 matching 8 bases. The CDR3 is 14 amino acids. Germline CDR1 SQVTM, CDR2 ANQGSEA. V lost 6 bases, J lost 0 bases, and 7 bases stayed unmatched. CDR3 nucleotide sequence: TGCAGCGTAACAACAGGGGGTTTCTCCTACGAGCAGTACTTC. Protein: CSVTTGGFSYEQYF.

This chain uses TRBV30 with TRBJ1-5, with D uncertain. Germline V gene lookup returns CDR1 GTSNPN and CDR2 SVGIG (reference sequence). The CDR3 is 13 amino acids. The V end was cut by 0 bases, the J end by 6 bases, with 9 bases between. Written as DNA, the CDR3 is TGTGCCTGGAGTGTCCTGGCTGGTCAGCCCCAGCATTTT. It codes for CAWSVLAGQPQHF. The whole variable domain, filled in from reference TRBV30 and TRBJ1-5, reads SQTIHQWPATLVQPVGSPLSLECTVEGTSNPNLYWYRQAAGRGLQLLFYSVGIGQISSEVPQNLSASRPQDRQFILSSKKLLLSDSGFYLCAWSVLAGQPQHFGDGTRLSIL.

This chain uses TRBV9 with TRBJ2-1; a weak D match, TRBD1 (5 bases). CDR3 length equals 14 residues. Germline values: CDR1 SGDLS, CDR2 YYNGEE. Trimming stripped 4 bases from V and 4 bases from J, with 12 bases between. This CDR3 reads CASSPVGPYNEQFF. The CDR3, as DNA: TGTGCCAGCAGCCCCGTGGGGCCTTACAATGAGCAGTTCTTC.

This chain links TRBV7-9 with TRBJ2-5; TRBD1 matches 8 bases. V gave up 5 bases and J gave up 1 base; unmatched junction bases: 6. CDR1 is SEHNR, CDR2 FQNEAQ, per germline (reference sequence). This CDR3 is built from 15 residues. The CDR3 sequence is CASSQDRAPQETQYF. CDR3 in DNA: TGTGCCAGCAGCCAGGACAGGGCTCCCCAAGAGACCCAGTACTTC.

A few counts support this clone. The J gene is TRBJ1-2, the V gene TRBV6-6; D call uncertain. This CDR3 spans 11 amino acids. Germline loops: CDR1 MNHNY, CDR2 SVGAGI (reference sequence). V was cut by 5 bases and J by 4 bases, with 5 bases left in between. CDR3 region: CASSTAYGYTF. The CDR3 DNA reads as TGTGCCAGCAGTACTGCCTATGGCTACACCTTC.

The chain uses TRBV6-6 and TRBJ1-2; D is perhaps TRBD1 (5 bases). CDR3 length: 13 amino acids. The ends were cut back, 8 bases at V and 8 bases at J, with 18 bases in the middle. Germline V gene sequence: CDR1 MNHNY, CDR2 SVGAGI (reference sequence). CDR3 loop: CASDPGTGVGYTF. The CDR3 DNA is TGTGCCAGCGATCCCGGGACGGGAGTAGGCTACACCTTC.

This sequence joins TRBV10-1 and TRBJ2-7; 9 bases are shared with TRBD2. The CDR3 consists of 13 residues. Germline V gene sequence: CDR1 WNHNN, CDR2 SYGVQD (reference sequence). With 3 bases clipped from V and 4 bases from J, the junction kept 1 base outside the gene matches. The DNA of the CDR3 is TGCGCCAGCAGTGACGCGGGAGGGTACGAGCAGTACTTC. It translates to CASSDAGGYEQYF.

The chain carries TRBV7-8 and TRBJ1-1; D might be TRBD1 (5 bases). Germline V gives CDR1 SGHVS, CDR2 FQNEAQ. The CDR3 extends over 14 amino acids. V lost 0 bases to trimming and J lost 4 bases, with 9 bases between them. The CDR3 DNA reads TGTGCCAGCAGCTTAGCGGCGGGACGCACTGAAGCTTTCTTT. This translates into CASSLAAGRTEAFF. The full variable domain, in which reference TRBV7-8 and TRBJ1-1 provide the parts outside the CDR3, is GAGVSQSPRYKVAKRGQDVALRCDPISGHVSLFWYQQALGQGPEFLTYFQNEAQLDKSGLPSDRFFAERPEGSVSTLKIQRTQQEDSAVYLCASSLAAGRTEAFFGQGTRLTVV.

This sequence joins TRBV5-4 and TRBJ1-2; 7 nucleotides match TRBD1. Per germline, CDR1 SGHNT and CDR2 YYREEE (reference sequence). The CDR3 contains 14 residues. V was pared by 4 bases and J by 5 bases, with 8 bases of the junction left unmatched. The CDR3 coding sequence is TGTGCCAGCAGCAACGAAAACAGGGGTTATGGCTACACCTTC. Its translation: CASSNENRGYGYTF. Drawing the rest from reference TRBV5-4 and TRBJ1-2, the complete variable domain is ETGVTQSPTHLIKTRGQQVTLRCSSQSGHNTVSWYQQALGQGPQFIFQYYREEENGRGNFPPRFSGLQFPNYSSELNVNALELDDSALYLCASSNENRGYGYTFGSGTRLTVV.

V is TRBV2 and J is TRBJ1-1, with D possibly matching TRBD1 (5 bases). CDR3 length: 16 amino acids. V lost 2 bases, J lost 0 bases, and 13 bases lay in between. CDR1 is SNHLY and CDR2 is FYNNEI in the germline V gene. This CDR3 is CASSEWAPGLNTEAFF. CDR3 coding DNA: TGTGCCAGCAGTGAATGGGCCCCAGGGTTGAACACTGAAGCTTTCTTT. Based on the CDR3 plus reference TRBV2 and TRBJ1-1, the full variable domain is EPEVTQTPSHQVTQMGQEVILRCVPISNHLYFYWYRQILGQKVEFLVSFYNNEISEKSEIFDDQFSVERPDGSNFTLKIRSTKLEDSAMYFCASSEWAPGLNTEAFFGQGTRLTVV.

This chain joins TRBV2 and TRBJ2-2, with a weak D call TRBD1 (5 bases). Germline CDR1 and CDR2: SNHLY and FYNNEI. CDR3 length: 15 amino acids. V was pared by 9 bases and J by 3 bases, with 17 bases between. CDR3 DNA: TGTGCCAGTACCCAGGGTCGATGGGACACCGGGGAGCTGTTTTTT. It translates to CASTQGRWDTGELFF.

The chain is built from TRBV19 and TRBJ2-2; 9 bases are a match to TRBD1. V was pared by 9 bases and J by 2 bases, with 7 bases of the junction left unmatched. The germline V gene encodes CDR1 LNHDA and CDR2 SQIVND (reference sequence). The CDR3 contains 15 residues. CDR3 sequence reads: CASRDREFNTGELFF. The CDR3 coding sequence is TGTGCCAGCCGGGACAGGGAATTTAACACCGGGGAGCTGTTTTTT.

V usage is TRBV1 and J usage is TRBJ2-1; the D segment call TRBD2 is taken from the table without a DNA check. TRBV1 is a pseudogene segment. The CDR3 contains 17 residues. For the CDR3, the DNA is TGCACCAGCAGCCCCACCCGCCTAGCGGGAGAAGGGAATGAGCAGTTCTTC. Protein: CTSSPTRLAGEGNEQFF.

The V and J genes are TRBV2 and TRBJ1-1, with 11 positions matching TRBD1. The CDR3 is 15 residues long. Germline V lookup: CDR1 SNHLY, CDR2 FYNNEI. Losses at the gene ends were 3 bases for V and 4 bases for J; bases not matched to a gene: 4. The CDR3 loop is CASSDGQGASTEAFF. The CDR3 coding sequence is TGTGCCAGCAGTGACGGACAGGGGGCTAGCACTGAAGCTTTCTTT.

This rearrangement joins TRBV4-3 to TRBJ2-1; 8 bases fit TRBD2. The junction had 6 bases not matched to a gene; V was cut back by 4 bases and J by 7 bases. The CDR3 runs 14 residues. Germline CDR1 is LGHNA and CDR2 is YSLEER. The CDR3 bases are TGCGCCAGCAGCCTCGCGGGGGGACTGAATGAGCAGTTCTTC. Translation gives CASSLAGGLNEQFF.